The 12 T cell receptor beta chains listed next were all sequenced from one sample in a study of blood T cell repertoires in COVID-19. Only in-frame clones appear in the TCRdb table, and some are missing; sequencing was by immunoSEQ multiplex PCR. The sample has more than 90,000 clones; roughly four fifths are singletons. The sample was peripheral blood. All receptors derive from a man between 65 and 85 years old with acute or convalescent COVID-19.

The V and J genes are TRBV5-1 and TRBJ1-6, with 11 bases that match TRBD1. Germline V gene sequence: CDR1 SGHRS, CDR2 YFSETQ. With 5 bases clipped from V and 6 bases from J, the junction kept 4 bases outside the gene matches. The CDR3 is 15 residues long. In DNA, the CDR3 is TGCGCCAGCAGGGGACAGGGGGAAAGTAATTCACCCCTCCACTTT. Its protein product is CASRGQGESNSPLHF. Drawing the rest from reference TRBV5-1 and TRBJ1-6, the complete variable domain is KAGVTQTPRYLIKTRGQQVTLSCSPISGHRSVSWYQQTPGQGLQFLFEYFSETQRNKGNFPGRFSGRQFSNSRSEMNVSTLELGDSALYLCASRGQGESNSPLHFGNGTRLTVT.

DNA of the CDR3: TGTGCCAGCAGCCAATCGGTTCTAGCGGGACGTCGGCAAGATACGCAGTATTTT. Encoded protein: CASSQSVLAGRRQDTQYF. The rearrangement joins TRBV3-1 (or the pseudogene TRBV3-2) to TRBJ2-3, with 9 nucleotides matching TRBD2. V dropped 2 bases and J dropped 5; count of bases not matched to a gene: 14. Germline V gives CDR1 LGHDT, CDR2 YNNKEL (reference sequence). This CDR3 has 18 amino acids.

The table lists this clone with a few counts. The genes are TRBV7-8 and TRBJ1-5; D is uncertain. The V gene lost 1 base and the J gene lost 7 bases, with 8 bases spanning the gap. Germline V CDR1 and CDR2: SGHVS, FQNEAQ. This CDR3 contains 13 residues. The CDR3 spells CASSLDRFQPQHF. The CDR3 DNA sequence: TGTGCCAGCAGCTTAGATCGGTTCCAGCCCCAGCATTTT.

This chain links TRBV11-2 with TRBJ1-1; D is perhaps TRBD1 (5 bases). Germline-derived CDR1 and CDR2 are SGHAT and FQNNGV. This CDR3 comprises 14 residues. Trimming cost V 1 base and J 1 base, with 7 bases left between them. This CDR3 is CASSLVDRNTEAFF. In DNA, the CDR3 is TGTGCCAGCAGCTTAGTCGACAGGAACACTGAAGCTTTCTTT.

The DNA for the CDR3 is TGTGCCAGCAGGACGCCGCAGGGTGTCGGTGAGCAGTTCTTC. Its translation is CASRTPQGVGEQFF. This chain connects TRBV2 to TRBJ2-1; D might be TRBD1 (5 bases). CDR3 length equals 14 residues. The ends were cut back, 6 bases at V and 9 bases at J, with 18 bases in the middle. Germline V gene lookup returns CDR1 SNHLY and CDR2 FYNNEI.

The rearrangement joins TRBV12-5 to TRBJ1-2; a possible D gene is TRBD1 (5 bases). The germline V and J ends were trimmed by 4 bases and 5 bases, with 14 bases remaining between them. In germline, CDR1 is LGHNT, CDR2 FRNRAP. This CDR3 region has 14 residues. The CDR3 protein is CASGSSGTTYGYTF. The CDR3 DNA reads TGTGCTAGTGGTTCCTCCGGGACTACTTATGGCTACACCTTC.

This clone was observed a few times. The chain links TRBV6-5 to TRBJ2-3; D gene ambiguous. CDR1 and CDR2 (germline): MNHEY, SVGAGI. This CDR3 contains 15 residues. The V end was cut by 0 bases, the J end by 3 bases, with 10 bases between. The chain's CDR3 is CASSYSSELTDTQYF. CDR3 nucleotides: TGTGCCAGCAGTTACTCGAGCGAGCTGACAGATACGCAGTATTTT.

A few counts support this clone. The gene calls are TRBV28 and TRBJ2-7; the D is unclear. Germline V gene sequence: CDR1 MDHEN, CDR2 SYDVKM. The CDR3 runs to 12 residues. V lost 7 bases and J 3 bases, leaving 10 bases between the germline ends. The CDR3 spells CASTGRIYEQYF. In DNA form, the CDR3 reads TGTGCCAGCACGGGTCGCATCTACGAGCAGTACTTC.

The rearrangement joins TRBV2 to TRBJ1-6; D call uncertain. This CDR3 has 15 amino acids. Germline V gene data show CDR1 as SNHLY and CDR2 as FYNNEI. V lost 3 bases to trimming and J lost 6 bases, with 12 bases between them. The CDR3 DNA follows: TGTGCCAGCAGTGAGTATGAGCGGTCTAATTCACCCCTCCACTTT. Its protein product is CASSEYERSNSPLHF.

Here the CDR3 reads CASSPRTGGTLNTEAFF. In DNA, the CDR3 is TGTGCCAGCAGCCCCAGGACAGGGGGAACTTTGAACACTGAAGCTTTCTTT. The J gene is TRBJ1-1, the V gene TRBV7-2, with 10 bases that match TRBD1. The CDR3 totals 17 residues. V shed 5 bases and J 0 bases; nucleotides not matched to a gene: 9. Germline V gives CDR1 SGHTA, CDR2 FQGNSA. The variable domain in full, with the rest retrieved from reference TRBV7-2 and TRBJ1-1, is GAGVSQSPSNKVTEKGKDVELRCDPISGHTALYWYRQSLGQGLEFLIYFQGNSAPDKSGLPSDRFSAERTGGSVSTLTIQRTQQEDSAVYLCASSPRTGGTLNTEAFFGQGTRLTVV.

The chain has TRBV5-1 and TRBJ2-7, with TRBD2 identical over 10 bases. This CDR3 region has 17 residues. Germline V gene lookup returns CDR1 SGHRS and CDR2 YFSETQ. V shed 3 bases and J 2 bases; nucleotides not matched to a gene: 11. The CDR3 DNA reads TGCGCCAGCAGCTCATATCGGACTAGCGGCGCTACCTACGAGCAGTACTTC. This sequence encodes CASSSYRTSGATYEQYF.

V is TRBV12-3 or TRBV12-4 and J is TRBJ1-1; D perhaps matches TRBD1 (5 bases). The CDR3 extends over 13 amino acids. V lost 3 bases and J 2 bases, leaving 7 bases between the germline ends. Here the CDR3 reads CASSFGANTEAFF. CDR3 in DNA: TGTGCCAGCAGTTTTGGGGCCAACACTGAAGCTTTCTTT.